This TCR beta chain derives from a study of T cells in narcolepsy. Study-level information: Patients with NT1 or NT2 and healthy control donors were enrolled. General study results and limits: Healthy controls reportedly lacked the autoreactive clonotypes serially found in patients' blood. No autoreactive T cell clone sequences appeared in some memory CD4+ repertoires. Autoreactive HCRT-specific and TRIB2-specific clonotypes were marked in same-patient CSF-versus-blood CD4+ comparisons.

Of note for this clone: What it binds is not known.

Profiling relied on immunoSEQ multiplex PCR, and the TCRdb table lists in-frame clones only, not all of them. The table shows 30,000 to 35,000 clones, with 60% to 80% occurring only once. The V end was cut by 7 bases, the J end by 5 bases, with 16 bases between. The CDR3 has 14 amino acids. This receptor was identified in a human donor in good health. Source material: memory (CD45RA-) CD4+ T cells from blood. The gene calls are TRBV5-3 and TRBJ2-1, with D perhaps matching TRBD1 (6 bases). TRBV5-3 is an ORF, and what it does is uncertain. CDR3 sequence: CARLPPAGDNEQFF. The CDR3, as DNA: TGTGCCAGACTGCCCCCCGCAGGGGACAATGAGCAGTTCTTC.